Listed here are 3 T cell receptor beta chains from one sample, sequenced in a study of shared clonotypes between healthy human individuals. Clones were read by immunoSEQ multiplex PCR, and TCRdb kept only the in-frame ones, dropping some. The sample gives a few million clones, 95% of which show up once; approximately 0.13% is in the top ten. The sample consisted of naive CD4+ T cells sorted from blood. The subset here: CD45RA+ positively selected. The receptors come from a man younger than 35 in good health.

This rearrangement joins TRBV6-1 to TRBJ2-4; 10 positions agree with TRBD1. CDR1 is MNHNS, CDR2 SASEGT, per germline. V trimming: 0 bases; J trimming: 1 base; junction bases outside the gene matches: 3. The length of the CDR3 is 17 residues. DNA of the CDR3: TGTGCCAGCAGTGAAGCCGAGGGACAGGGGGCCAAAAACATTCAGTACTTC. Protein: CASSEAEGQGAKNIQYF.

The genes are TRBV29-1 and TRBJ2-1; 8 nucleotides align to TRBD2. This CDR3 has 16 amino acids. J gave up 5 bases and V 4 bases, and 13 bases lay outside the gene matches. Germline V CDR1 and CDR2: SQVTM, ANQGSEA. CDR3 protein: CSVALGGTRGDNEQFF. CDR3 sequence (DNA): TGCAGCGTTGCCCTAGGGGGGACTAGGGGCGACAATGAGCAGTTCTTC.

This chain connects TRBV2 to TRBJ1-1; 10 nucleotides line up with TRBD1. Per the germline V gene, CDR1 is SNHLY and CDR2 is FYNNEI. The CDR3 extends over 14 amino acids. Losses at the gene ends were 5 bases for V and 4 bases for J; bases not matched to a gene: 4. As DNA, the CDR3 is TGTGCCAGCAGTCCGGGACAGGGGTTCACTGAAGCTTTCTTT. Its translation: CASSPGQGFTEAFF.